This T cell receptor (beta chain) was sequenced during a study of blood T cell repertoires in COVID-19. Study information: Donors in the United States, Italy and Spain gave samples during acute or convalescent COVID-19. PBMCs, B-cell-depleted T cells, or T cells were the source of the cDNA or gDNA that made up the material.

Authors' analysis steps: How many nucleated cells were present was estimated from reference gene primer amplification. This table comes from immunoSEQ multiplex PCR, and its TCRdb copy is limited to in-frame clones, with some not included. Clone size and the V and J calls come from that table; the DNA yielded D and trimming. This repertoire shows about 140,000 clones, roughly four fifths found once; its top ten account for roughly 8.6%. This CDR3 is built from 16 residues. Germline trimming cut 3 bases from V and 1 base from J; bases unmatched to any gene: 6. Germline V gene lookup returns CDR1 LNHDA and CDR2 SQIVND (reference sequence).

The chain uses TRBV19 and TRBJ1-3; 7 positions match TRBD1. The receptor's source is a woman aged 50 to 65 with active or convalescent COVID-19. Sample: peripheral blood. As DNA, the CDR3 is TGTGCCAGTAGTATGGGACAGTTCCCGTCTGGAAACACCATATATTTT. Protein: CASSMGQFPSGNTIYF.